These T cell receptor beta chains were read from a single sample in a study of regulatory T cells in long-lasting Graves disease. Each CDR3 protein is one row after TCRdb ran MiXCR on the multiplex PCR reads. The sample lists roughly 360,000 distinct CDR3 sequences, around 11% occurring once. The same sample was also used in a study of T cells in Graves' hyperthyroidism and ophthalmopathy.

The source was peripheral blood mononuclear cells (PBMCs), collected at new diagnosis, from a patient treated with antithyroid drugs. The receptors were sampled from a woman between 18 and 30 years old with Graves disease. CDR3s include the opening cysteine and the closing phenylalanine or tryptophan. The order of the fields is D gene, J gene, clone size, V gene, CDR3 protein, CDR3 DNA. A D gene is named only where the DNA matches it firmly. Some rows mark clone size as missing; the rest say once, few, many or name a class of expanded clone.

>TRBD2|TRBJ2-1|many|TRBV27
CASSWRGKLNEQFF
TGTGCCAGCAGTTGGCGGGGGAAGCTCAATGAGCAGTTCTTC
>.|TRBJ2-3|many|TRBV28
CASSYGTALSDTQYF
TGTGCCAGCAGCTACGGGACGGCTCTCTCAGATACGCAGTATTTT
>TRBD2|TRBJ2-1|few|TRBV7-2
CASRISGSYNEQFF
TGTGCCAGCCGGATAAGCGGGAGCTACAATGAGCAGTTCTTC
>TRBD2|TRBJ2-3|many|TRBV10-3
CAISGPGTSGEKTSTDTQYF
TGTGCCATCAGTGGGCCCGGGACTAGCGGTGAAAAGACAAGCACAGATACGCAGTATTTT
>.|TRBJ1-1|many|TRBV7-3
CASSRVGNTEAFF
TGTGCCAGCAGCAGGGTAGGGAACACTGAAGCTTTCTTT
>.|TRBJ1-2|many|TRBV7-9
CASSLATGNYGYTF
TGTGCCAGCAGCTTAGCGACGGGGAACTATGGCTACACCTTC
>.|TRBJ2-5|many|TRBV7-9
CASSLEGDWETQYF
TGTGCCAGCAGCTTAGAGGGCGACTGGGAGACCCAGTACTTC
>.|TRBJ1-5|many|TRBV7-2
CASSLSRDSNQPQHF
TGTGCCAGCAGCTTATCACGGGACAGCAATCAGCCCCAGCATTTT
>TRBD1|TRBJ2-1|.|TRBV19
CASSLTNRGRSYNEQFF
TGTGCCAGTAGCCTAACAAACAGGGGACGCTCCTACAATGAGCAGTTCTTC
>TRBD2|TRBJ2-1|few|TRBV9
CASSVDGGSGNEQFF
TGTGCCAGCAGCGTAGATGGCGGGAGCGGGAATGAGCAGTTCTTC
>.|TRBJ1-2|.|TRBV27
CASSPGGLGGYTF
TGTGCCAGCTCCCCCGGGGGGCTTGGGGGCTACACCTTC
>TRBD2|TRBJ2-7|many|TRBV7-3
CASSKTSGSTYEQYF
TGTGCCAGCAGCAAAACTAGCGGGAGTACCTACGAGCAGTACTTC
>TRBD2|TRBJ2-2|.|TRBV3-1
CASREGPTGELFF
TGTGCCAGCCGGGAGGGCCCGACCGGGGAGCTGTTTTTT
>.|TRBJ1-1|.|TRBV15
CATSRDQQGGVFEALF
TGTGCCACCAGCAGAGATCAACAGGGAGGGGTTTTTGAAGCTCTCTTT
>TRBD2|TRBJ2-1|many|TRBV10-3
CAISTTLAGSSYNEQFF
TGTGCCATCAGTACAACCCTAGCGGGGAGCTCCTACAATGAGCAGTTCTTC
>TRBD1|TRBJ2-7|few|TRBV7-8
CASSLAGTGTSYEQYF
TGTGCCAGCAGCTTAGCCGGGACAGGGACCTCCTACGAGCAGTACTTC
>TRBD2|TRBJ2-2|many|TRBV12-3/TRBV12-4
CASSPRLAQNTGELFF
TGTGCCAGCAGTCCCCGACTAGCACAGAACACCGGGGAGCTGTTTTTT
>TRBD1|TRBJ1-1|many|TRBV6-2/TRBV6-3
CASSSPDRGRTEAFF
TGTGCCAGCAGTTCCCCGGACAGGGGGAGAACTGAAGCTTTCTTT
>.|TRBJ1-3|few|TRBV29-1
CSVVPVGVGNTIYF
TGCAGCGTTGTCCCTGTGGGAGTTGGAAACACCATATATTTT
>TRBD2|TRBJ2-7|once|TRBV5-6
CASSLKAGASYEQYF
TGTGCCAGCAGCTTAAAAGCGGGGGCGAGTTACGAGCAGTACTTC
>.|TRBJ2-7|few|TRBV20-1
CRAQSGTYEQYF
TGCAGAGCCCAGTCAGGCACCTACGAGCAGTACTTC
>.|TRBJ1-1|many|TRBV12-3/TRBV12-4
CASSPTGYTEAFF
TGTGCCAGCAGCCCTACAGGATACACTGAAGCTTTCTTT
>.|TRBJ2-7|.|TRBV19
CASSIPPYEQYF
TGTGCCAGTAGTATCCCCCCCTACGAGCAGTACTTC
>.|TRBJ2-1|.|TRBV15
CATSRVAGSGLNEQFF
TGTGCCACCAGCAGAGTTGCCGGGAGCGGACTCAATGAGCAGTTCTTC
>.|TRBJ1-2|.|TRBV4-1
CASSQESRRKVSYGYTF
TGCGCCAGCAGCCAAGAATCTCGCCGGAAAGTTAGCTATGGCTACACCTTC
>TRBD1|TRBJ2-3|many|TRBV5-4
CASGRTGEPDTQYF
TGTGCCAGCGGACGGACAGGAGAGCCAGATACGCAGTATTTT
>.|TRBJ1-6|many|TRBV4-1
CASSQDSGLASPLHF
TGCGCCAGCAGCCAAGACTCGGGATTGGCATCACCCCTCCACTTT
>TRBD2|TRBJ2-1|.|TRBV7-9
CASSFPNLAASGTSYNEQFF
TGTGCCAGCAGCTTCCCCAACTTAGCGGCTAGCGGAACATCCTACAATGAGCAGTTCTTC
>.|TRBJ1-2|many|TRBV25-1
CASSDWGAYGYTF
TGTGCCAGCAGTGACTGGGGGGCATATGGCTACACCTTC
>TRBD2|TRBJ2-3|few|TRBV11-2
CASSLRRLAGGATDTQYF
TGTGCCAGCAGCTTACGCCGACTAGCGGGGGGTGCCACAGATACGCAGTATTTT
>TRBD2|TRBJ2-3|many|TRBV5-1
CASSFGGGATDTQYF
TGCGCCAGCAGCTTTGGCGGGGGGGCAACAGATACGCAGTATTTT
>.|TRBJ2-7|.|TRBV19
CASSIGAASLEQYF
TGTGCCAGTAGTATAGGAGCGGCCTCTCTCGAGCAGTACTTC
>.|TRBJ2-1|many|TRBV12-3/TRBV12-4
CASSWENEQFF
TGTGCCAGCAGTTGGGAGAATGAGCAGTTCTTC
>TRBD2|TRBJ2-1|.|TRBV5-1
CASSRGGASSYNEQFF
TGCGCCAGCAGCCGGGGGGGGGCTAGCTCCTACAATGAGCAGTTCTTC
>.|TRBJ1-2|few|TRBV6-9
CASSSPDGGSYGYTF
TGTGCCAGCAGTTCTCCGGACGGGGGTTCCTATGGCTACACCTTC
>TRBD2|TRBJ2-2|many|TRBV7-2
CASSPGWRAGVRTGELFF
TGTGCCAGCAGCCCCGGCTGGAGAGCGGGAGTTCGTACCGGGGAGCTGTTTTTT
>.|TRBJ2-7|many|TRBV20-1
CSARTPNIKDEQYF
TGCAGTGCTAGGACTCCTAATATTAAGGACGAGCAGTACTTC
>TRBD1|TRBJ1-6|many|TRBV4-3
CASSQGTGASSPLHF
TGCGCCAGCAGCCAAGGGACAGGGGCTAGTTCACCCCTCCACTTT
>TRBD2|TRBJ2-1|.|TRBV5-1
CASKGVAGKDEQFF
TGCGCCAGCAAAGGGGTAGCGGGGAAGGATGAGCAGTTCTTC
>.|TRBJ1-5|many|TRBV20-1
CSASRPQRVQHF
TGCAGTGCTAGTAGGCCCCAAAGGGTTCAGCATTTT